Presented here are 24 T cell receptor beta chains from one specimen sequenced in a study of T cell responses to AZD1222 COVID-19 vaccine. Method: immunoSEQ multiplex PCR; TCRdb's copy keeps in-frame clones and lacks some. The table records approximately 110,000 clones, approximately 85% of them present only once. Sample: peripheral blood, taken 28 days after the second AZD1222 dose. All receptors derive from an adult who received the AZD1222 COVID-19 vaccine.

The J gene is TRBJ2-7, the V gene TRBV28; D is possibly TRBD2 (6 bases). V lost 1 base to trimming and J lost 2 bases, with 12 bases between them. CDR1 MDHEN and CDR2 SYDVKM come from the germline V gene. This CDR3 comprises 15 residues. The CDR3 nucleotides are TGTGCCAGCAGTTTATTGTGGAGGGGCACCTACGAGCAGTACTTC. It is translated as CASSLLWRGTYEQYF.

The chain couples TRBV28 to TRBJ2-1, with D unclear. Deletions cut 2 bases from V and 3 bases from J, with 11 bases between. The CDR3 contains 15 residues. Germline V CDR1 and CDR2: MDHEN, SYDVKM. CDR3 protein: CASSLPQASYNEQFF. As DNA, the CDR3 is TGTGCCAGCAGTTTACCCCAAGCGAGCTACAATGAGCAGTTCTTC.

This chain uses TRBV7-9 with TRBJ2-7; possible D gene TRBD2, 7 bases. Trimming left V 2 bases short and J 2 bases short, with 19 bases between. Per germline, CDR1 SEHNR and CDR2 FQNEAQ (reference sequence). The CDR3 length is 17 residues. CDR3 DNA sequence: TGTGCCAGCAGCTTAAGAATCGGGGGGCGGGATCCCTACGAGCAGTACTTC. Translating it yields CASSLRIGGRDPYEQYF.

V and J are TRBV5-4 and TRBJ2-3; tentatively, D is TRBD2 (6 bases). The germline CDR1 and CDR2 sequences are SGHNT and YYREEE (reference sequence). V lost 0 bases and J 4 bases, leaving 12 bases between the germline ends. This CDR3 has 15 amino acids. Here the CDR3 reads CASSLGREPPDTQYF. The CDR3, as DNA: TGTGCCAGCAGCTTGGGGAGGGAACCACCAGATACGCAGTATTTT. Combining the CDR3 with reference TRBV5-4 and TRBJ2-3 gives the whole variable domain ETGVTQSPTHLIKTRGQQVTLRCSSQSGHNTVSWYQQALGQGPQFIFQYYREEENGRGNFPPRFSGLQFPNYSSELNVNALELDDSALYLCASSLGREPPDTQYFGPGTRLTVL.

This clone showed up just once. This chain connects TRBV28 to TRBJ1-1; D possibly corresponds to TRBD1 (5 bases). Germline CDR1 reads MDHEN; CDR2 reads SYDVKM. The V end lost 8 bases, the J end lost 1 base, and 14 bases lay between the germline ends. The CDR3 has 14 residues. DNA of the CDR3: TGTGCCAGCGGGAGGACAATTCGGAACACTGAAGCTTTCTTT. Encoded protein: CASGRTIRNTEAFF.

The chain recombines TRBV5-1 with TRBJ2-5; a possible D gene is TRBD2 (6 bases). The germline CDR1 and CDR2 sequences are SGHRS and YFSETQ. The CDR3 length is 15 residues. Trimming removed 7 bases from V and 1 base from J, with 17 bases in between. CDR3 bases: TGCGCCAGCCGATCTGTACCGGGACTCCAAGAGACCCAGTACTTC. This translates into CASRSVPGLQETQYF.

This clone was seen once. The chain recombines TRBV18 with TRBJ1-1; 9 nucleotides line up with TRBD1. The J segment lost 0 bases and the V segment lost 0 bases, leaving 5 bases of the junction unmatched. The CDR3 is 17 amino acids. Germline V gene lookup returns CDR1 KGHSH and CDR2 LQKENI. This CDR3 reads CASSPPWGQGLNTEAFF. The CDR3 region has the DNA TGTGCCAGCTCACCACCGTGGGGACAGGGTTTGAACACTGAAGCTTTCTTT.

V gene TRBV10-3 combines with J gene TRBJ2-2; a possible D gene is TRBD2 (6 bases). The ends were cut back, 8 bases at V and 2 bases at J, with 24 bases in the middle. Germline assignment: CDR1 ENHRY and CDR2 SYGVKD. The CDR3 extends over 18 amino acids. The CDR3 sequence is CAIAYPPSGPTNTGELFF. The CDR3 nucleotides are TGTGCCATCGCCTACCCCCCCAGCGGGCCTACCAACACCGGGGAGCTGTTTTTT.

This chain uses TRBV28 with TRBJ2-5; 10 bases align to TRBD2. This CDR3 has 16 residues. The germline CDR1 and CDR2 sequences are MDHEN and SYDVKM. The J segment lost 5 bases and the V segment lost 6 bases, leaving 12 bases of the junction unmatched. CDR3 in amino acids: CASSPGKRGGRETQYF. CDR3 coding DNA: TGTGCCAGCAGCCCCGGGAAGCGGGGGGGCCGGGAGACCCAGTACTTC.

For the CDR3, the DNA is TGTGCCAGTAGTATAGGTCAGGGGGCGGCCGAGCAGTACTTC. This sequence encodes CASSIGQGAAEQYF. The genes are TRBV19 and TRBJ2-7; 8 nucleotides match TRBD1. V was pared by 1 base and J by 6 bases, with 5 bases of the junction left unmatched. Germline-derived CDR1 and CDR2 are LNHDA and SQIVND (reference sequence). This CDR3 region has 14 residues.

This chain connects TRBV27 to TRBJ1-5; D unclear. From germline, CDR1 is MNHEY and CDR2 SMNVEV (reference sequence). V gave up 4 bases and J gave up 7 bases, with 8 bases separating them. The CDR3 runs 12 residues. The CDR3 reads CASSSGEQPQHF. The CDR3, as DNA: TGTGCCAGCAGTTCCGGGGAGCAGCCCCAGCATTTT.

This clone was recorded only once. Other DNA sequences of this sample code for an identical CDR3. The rearrangement uses TRBV28 and TRBJ1-2; maybe TRBD1 (5 bases). V lost 5 bases and J 3 bases, leaving 10 bases between the germline ends. This CDR3 spans 13 amino acids. Germline lookup yields CDR1 MDHEN and CDR2 SYDVKM. Here the CDR3 reads CASSLGGDYGYTF. The CDR3 DNA sequence: TGTGCCAGCAGTCTTGGGGGGGACTATGGCTACACCTTC.

The gene calls are TRBV10-3 and TRBJ1-1, with 8 nucleotides matching TRBD1. V gave up 7 bases and J gave up 2 bases; unmatched junction bases: 6. The CDR3 covers 14 residues. The germline CDR1 and CDR2 sequences are ENHRY and SYGVKD. As DNA, the CDR3 is TGTGCCATCACCAAGGGACAGGATAACACTGAAGCTTTCTTT. Translating it yields CAITKGQDNTEAFF.

This clone has just a few counts. The genes are TRBV7-6 and TRBJ2-7, with D hard to call. V lost 1 base and J lost 7, with 14 bases in between. This CDR3 has 14 amino acids. CDR1 and CDR2 (germline): SGHVS, FNYEAQ. In DNA form, the CDR3 reads TGTGCCAGCAGCTTAGGCACCGGGCCTTCGGAGCAGTACTTC. Residues: CASSLGTGPSEQYF. Together with reference TRBV7-6 and TRBJ2-7, the CDR3 gives the full variable domain: GAGVSQSPRYKVTKRGQDVALRCDPISGHVSLYWYRQALGQGPEFLTYFNYEAQQDKSGLPNDRFSAERPEGSISTLTIQRTEQRDSAMYRCASSLGTGPSEQYFGPGTRLTVT.

V is TRBV4-3 and J is TRBJ1-5, with D unclear. CDR1 and CDR2 from the germline V gene are LGHNA and YSLEER. The CDR3 loop spans 13 amino acids. The V and J ends lost 0 bases and 4 bases respectively, with 4 bases between them. The CDR3 protein is CASSQDTNQPQHF. The CDR3 coding sequence is TGCGCCAGCAGCCAAGATACGAATCAGCCCCAGCATTTT.

The V gene is TRBV19, the J gene TRBJ2-5; D may be TRBD1 (5 bases). CDR1 and CDR2 from the germline V gene are LNHDA and SQIVND (reference sequence). This CDR3 region has 14 residues. The V end lost 3 bases, the J end lost 2 bases, and 10 bases lay between the germline ends. This chain's CDR3 is CASSMSGLQETQYF. DNA of the CDR3: TGTGCCAGTAGTATGTCAGGGCTACAAGAGACCCAGTACTTC.

The V call is TRBV6-4, the J call TRBJ1-5, with 8 nucleotides matching TRBD1. V dropped 3 bases and J dropped 5; count of bases not matched to a gene: 0. The CDR3 extends over 13 amino acids. Germline V gives CDR1 MRHNA, CDR2 SNTAGT. The CDR3 protein is CASSEQGDQPQHF. The CDR3 nucleotides are TGTGCCAGCAGTGAACAGGGGGATCAGCCCCAGCATTTT.

The genes are TRBV5-1 and TRBJ1-1; D is unclear. This CDR3 contains 14 residues. Germline CDR1 is SGHRS and CDR2 is YFSETQ. The V end lost 4 bases, the J end lost 4 bases, and 14 bases lay between the germline ends. The CDR3 here is CASSPDPLTTEAFF. The CDR3 DNA sequence: TGCGCCAGCAGCCCAGACCCGTTAACCACTGAAGCTTTCTTT.

This CDR3 reads CASCPGQGYNEQFF. CDR3 nucleotide sequence: TGCGCCAGCTGCCCGGGACAGGGCTACAATGAGCAGTTCTTC. V is TRBV5-1 and J is TRBJ2-1, with 9 bases fitting TRBD1. This CDR3 has 14 residues. The ends lost 7 bases at V and 3 bases at J; junction bases unmatched: 5. Germline CDR1 and CDR2: SGHRS and YFSETQ.

There are a few counts of this clone. The rearrangement links TRBV9 to TRBJ1-4, with D maybe TRBD1 (5 bases). This CDR3 contains 16 residues. Germline lookup yields CDR1 SGDLS and CDR2 YYNGEE. Deletions cut 4 bases from V and 4 bases from J, with 17 bases between. DNA for the CDR3: TGTGCCAGCAGCCCCCCAGGCGGGGGGTTTAATGAAAAACTGTTTTTT. Its protein product is CASSPPGGGFNEKLFF.

This chain joins TRBV19 and TRBJ2-7; 7 nucleotides line up with TRBD2. The length of the CDR3 is 15 residues. The J segment lost 2 bases and the V segment lost 5 bases, leaving 9 bases of the junction unmatched. Per germline, CDR1 LNHDA and CDR2 SQIVND (reference sequence). The CDR3 is CASSRQGTNPYEQYF. CDR3 DNA sequence: TGTGCCAGTAGTCGCCAAGGGACTAACCCCTACGAGCAGTACTTC.

A word on this clone: One end of the junction is discordant with germline, which a read error may explain. The CDR3 DNA reads as TGTGCCAGCAGCTTAGGTAGCGGGAATCGGCCCCAGCATTTT. Its protein product is CASSLGSGNRPQHF. The chain has TRBV7-2 and TRBJ1-5; no clear D. The CDR3 is 14 residues long. Looked up from germline, CDR1 is SGHTA and CDR2 is FQGNSA. The whole variable domain, remainder taken from reference TRBV7-2 and TRBJ1-5, is GAGVSQSPSNKVTEKGKDVELRCDPISGHTALYWYRQSLGQGLEFLIYFQGNSAPDKSGLPSDRFSAERTGGSVSTLTIQRTQQEDSAVYLCASSLGSGNRPQHFGDGTRLSIL.

The rearrangement joins TRBV25-1 to TRBJ2-5; 7 bases are a match to TRBD2. V was pared by 3 bases and J by 4 bases, with 8 bases of the junction left unmatched. Germline V gives CDR1 MGHDK, CDR2 SYGVNS. The CDR3 sequence is 15 residues long. The CDR3 DNA reads as TGTGCCAGCAGTGATGGGGTTGGGAGGGGAGAGACCCAGTACTTC. Residues: CASSDGVGRGETQYF.

V and J are TRBV5-5 and TRBJ1-5; the D gene is possibly TRBD1 (6 bases). Germline CDR1 reads SGHKS; CDR2 reads YYEKEE (reference sequence). The CDR3 consists of 15 residues. V lost 1 base and J 4 bases, leaving 12 bases between the germline ends. The DNA for the CDR3 is TGTGCCAGCAGCTTGTCAGGGGTTGGGAATCAGCCCCAGCATTTT. It is translated as CASSLSGVGNQPQHF.